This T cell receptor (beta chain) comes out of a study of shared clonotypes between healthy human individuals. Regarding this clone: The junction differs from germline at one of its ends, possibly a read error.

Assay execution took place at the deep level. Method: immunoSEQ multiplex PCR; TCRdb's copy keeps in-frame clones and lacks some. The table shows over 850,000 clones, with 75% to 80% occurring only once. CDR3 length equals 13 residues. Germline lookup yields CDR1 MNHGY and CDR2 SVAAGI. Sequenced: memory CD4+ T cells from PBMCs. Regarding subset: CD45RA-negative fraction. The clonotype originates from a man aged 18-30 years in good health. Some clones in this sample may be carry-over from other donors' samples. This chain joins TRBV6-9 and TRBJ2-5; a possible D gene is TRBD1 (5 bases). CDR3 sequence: CARRRGFAETQYF. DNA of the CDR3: TGTGCCCGCAGAAGGGGTTTTGCGGAGACCCAGTACTTC.